This T cell receptor (beta chain) was sequenced during a study of T cell changes during pregnancy in multiple sclerosis. This table comes from immunoSEQ multiplex PCR, and its TCRdb copy is limited to in-frame clones, with some not included. The data show under 70,000 clones, 90% seen once. From germline, CDR1 is ENHRY and CDR2 SYGVKD. The length of the CDR3 is 15 residues. The trim removed 3 bases at V and 2 bases at J, leaving 3 bases unmatched. The sequencing here drew on peripheral blood, taken in the third trimester of pregnancy. The chain combines TRBV10-3 with TRBJ2-1; TRBD2 matches at 8 bases. The sequence was obtained from a female donor in good health, enrolled as a control in a pregnancy study. CDR3 region: CAISEGGGTYNEQFF. The CDR3 coding sequence is TGTGCCATCAGTGAAGGCGGGGGGACCTACAATGAGCAGTTCTTC.